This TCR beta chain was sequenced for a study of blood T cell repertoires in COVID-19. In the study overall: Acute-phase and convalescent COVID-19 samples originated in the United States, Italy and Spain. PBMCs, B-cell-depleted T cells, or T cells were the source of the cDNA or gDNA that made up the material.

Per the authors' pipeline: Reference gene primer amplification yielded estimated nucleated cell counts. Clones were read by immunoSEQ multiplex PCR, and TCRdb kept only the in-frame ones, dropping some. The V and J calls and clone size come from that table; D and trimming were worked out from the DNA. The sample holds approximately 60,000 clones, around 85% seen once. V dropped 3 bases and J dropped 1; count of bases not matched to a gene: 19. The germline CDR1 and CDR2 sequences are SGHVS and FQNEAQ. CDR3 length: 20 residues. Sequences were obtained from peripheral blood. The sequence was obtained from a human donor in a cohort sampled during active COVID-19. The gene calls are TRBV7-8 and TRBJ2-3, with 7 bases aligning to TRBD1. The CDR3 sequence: CASSFLLRTGLGPRTDTQYF. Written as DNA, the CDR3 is TGTGCCAGCAGCTTTTTATTGCGGACAGGTTTGGGTCCGCGCACAGATACGCAGTATTTT.